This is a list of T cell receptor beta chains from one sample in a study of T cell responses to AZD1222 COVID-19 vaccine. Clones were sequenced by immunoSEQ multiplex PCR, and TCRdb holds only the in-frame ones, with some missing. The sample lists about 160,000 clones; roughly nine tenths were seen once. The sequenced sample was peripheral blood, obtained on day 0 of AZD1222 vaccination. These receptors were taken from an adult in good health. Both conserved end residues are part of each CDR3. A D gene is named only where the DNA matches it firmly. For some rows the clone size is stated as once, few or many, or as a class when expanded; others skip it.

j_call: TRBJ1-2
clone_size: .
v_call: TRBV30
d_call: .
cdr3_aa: CAGEWTRGYTF
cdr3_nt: TGTGCCGGAGAATGGACGCGAGGCTACACCTTC

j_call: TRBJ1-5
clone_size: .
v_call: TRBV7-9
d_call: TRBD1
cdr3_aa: CASSLEGTGNQPQHF
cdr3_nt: TGTGCCAGCAGCTTAGAAGGGACAGGGAATCAGCCCCAGCATTTT

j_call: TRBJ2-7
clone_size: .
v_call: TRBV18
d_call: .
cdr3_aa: CASSPTMTGRKTYEQYF
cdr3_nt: TGTGCCAGCTCACCCACAATGACGGGCAGAAAGACTTACGAGCAGTACTTC

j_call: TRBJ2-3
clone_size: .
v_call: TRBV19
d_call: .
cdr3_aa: CAREDTQYF
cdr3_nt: TGTGCCAGAGAGGATACGCAGTATTTT

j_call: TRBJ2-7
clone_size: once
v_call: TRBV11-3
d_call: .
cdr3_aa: CASSLVGGNTYEQYF
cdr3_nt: TGTGCCAGCAGCTTAGTTGGGGGAAATACCTACGAGCAGTACTTC

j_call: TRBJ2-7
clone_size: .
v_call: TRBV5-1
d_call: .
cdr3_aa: CASSQGAGSLYEQYF
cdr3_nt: TGCGCCAGCAGCCAAGGGGCAGGCTCCCTCTACGAGCAGTACTTC

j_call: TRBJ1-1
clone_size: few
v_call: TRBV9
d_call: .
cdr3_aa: CASSATGGPSTVMNTEAFF
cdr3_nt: TGTGCCAGCAGCGCGACAGGAGGGCCTTCGACTGTCATGAACACTGAAGCTTTCTTT

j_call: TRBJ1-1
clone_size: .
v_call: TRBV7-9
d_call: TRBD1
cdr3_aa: CASAGTGHGNTEAFF
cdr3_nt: TGTGCCAGCGCCGGGACAGGGCATGGGAACACTGAAGCTTTCTTT

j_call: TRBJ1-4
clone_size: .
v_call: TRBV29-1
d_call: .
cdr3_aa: CSVVGATNEKLFF
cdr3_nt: TGCAGCGTTGTAGGGGCAACTAATGAAAAACTGTTTTTT

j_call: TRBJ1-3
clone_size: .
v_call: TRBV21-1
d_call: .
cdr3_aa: CASSDLGGSGNTIYF
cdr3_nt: TGTGCCAGCAGCGACTTAGGGGGCTCTGGAAACACCATATATTTT

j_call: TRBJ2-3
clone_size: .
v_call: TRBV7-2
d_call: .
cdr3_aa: CASSYSAQSDTQYF
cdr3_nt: TGTGCCAGCAGCTATAGCGCCCAATCAGATACGCAGTATTTT

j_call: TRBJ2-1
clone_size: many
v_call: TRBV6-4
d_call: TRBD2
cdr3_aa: CASSSDGGGSYNEQFF
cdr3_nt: TGTGCCAGCAGTTCCGACGGCGGGGGGTCCTACAATGAGCAGTTCTTC

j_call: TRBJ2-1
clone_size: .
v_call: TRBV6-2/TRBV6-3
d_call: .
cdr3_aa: CASSYLPSDYNEQFF
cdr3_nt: TGTGCCAGCAGTTACCTGCCTAGCGACTACAATGAGCAGTTCTTC

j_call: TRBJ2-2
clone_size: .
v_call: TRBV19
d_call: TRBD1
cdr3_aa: CASMTPGQGGTGELFF
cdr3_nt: TGTGCCAGTATGACACCGGGACAGGGGGGGACCGGGGAGCTGTTTTTT

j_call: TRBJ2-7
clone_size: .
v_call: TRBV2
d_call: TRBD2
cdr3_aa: CASSEDSGRAYEQYF
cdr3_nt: TGTGCCAGCAGTGAAGATAGCGGGAGGGCCTACGAGCAGTACTTC

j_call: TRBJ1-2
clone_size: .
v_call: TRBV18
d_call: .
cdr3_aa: CASSQVSGDNYGYTF
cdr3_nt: TGTGCCAGCTCCCAGGTCTCGGGGGATAACTATGGCTACACCTTC

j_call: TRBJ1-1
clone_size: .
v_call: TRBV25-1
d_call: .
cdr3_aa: CASLSWHYEAFF
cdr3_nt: TGTGCCAGTCTCTCGTGGCATTATGAAGCTTTCTTT

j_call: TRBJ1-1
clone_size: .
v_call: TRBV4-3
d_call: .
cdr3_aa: CASSSEPRGAFF
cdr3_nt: TGCGCCAGCAGCTCAGAGCCGCGGGGAGCTTTCTTT

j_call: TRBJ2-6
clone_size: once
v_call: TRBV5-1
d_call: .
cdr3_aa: CASSLARVSGANVLTF
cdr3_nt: TGCGCCAGCAGCTTGGCCAGGGTCTCTGGGGCCAACGTCCTGACTTTC

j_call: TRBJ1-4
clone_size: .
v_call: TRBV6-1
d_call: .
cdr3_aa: CASSEVGTEKLFF
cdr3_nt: TGTGCCAGCAGTGAAGTCGGGACTGAAAAACTGTTTTTT

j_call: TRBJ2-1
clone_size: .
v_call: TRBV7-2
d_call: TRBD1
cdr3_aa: CASSFGTGGLLYNEQFF
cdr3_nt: TGTGCCAGCAGCTTCGGGACAGGGGGCCTCCTCTACAATGAGCAGTTCTTC

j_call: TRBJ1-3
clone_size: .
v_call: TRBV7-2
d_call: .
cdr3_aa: CASSPGPFSGNTIYF
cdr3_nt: TGTGCCAGCAGCCCGGGGCCTTTCTCTGGAAACACCATATATTTT

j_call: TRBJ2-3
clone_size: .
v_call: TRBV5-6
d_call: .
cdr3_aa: CASSLFMKNTDTQYF
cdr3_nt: TGTGCCAGCAGCTTATTCATGAAAAACACAGATACGCAGTATTTT

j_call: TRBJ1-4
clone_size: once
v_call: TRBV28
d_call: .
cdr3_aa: CASGPQGNYEKLFF
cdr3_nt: TGTGCCAGCGGACCTCAGGGAAACTATGAAAAACTGTTTTTT

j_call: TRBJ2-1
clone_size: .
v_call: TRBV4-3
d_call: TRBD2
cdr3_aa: CASRTELAGVHNEQFF
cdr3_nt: TGCGCCAGCAGAACGGAACTAGCGGGAGTCCACAATGAGCAGTTCTTC

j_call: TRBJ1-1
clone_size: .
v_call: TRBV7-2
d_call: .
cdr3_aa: CASSLDGARGRVGEAFF
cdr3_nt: TGTGCCAGCAGCTTGGATGGTGCTCGGGGGCGAGTCGGTGAAGCTTTCTTT

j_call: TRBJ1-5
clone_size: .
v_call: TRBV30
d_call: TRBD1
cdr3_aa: CAWSRDSNQPQHF
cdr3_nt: TGTGCCTGGAGTCGGGACAGTAATCAGCCCCAGCATTTT

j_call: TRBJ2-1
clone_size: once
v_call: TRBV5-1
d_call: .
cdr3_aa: CASSFSAGTEQFF
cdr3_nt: TGCGCCAGCAGCTTTTCCGCCGGGACAGAGCAGTTCTTC

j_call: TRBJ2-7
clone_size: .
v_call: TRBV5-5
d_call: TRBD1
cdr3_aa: CASSSPGTGVDEQYF
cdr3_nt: TGTGCCAGCAGCTCTCCCGGGACAGGGGTCGACGAGCAGTACTTC

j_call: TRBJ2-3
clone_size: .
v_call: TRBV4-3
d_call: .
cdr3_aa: CASSPRARVGSDTQYF
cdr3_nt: TGCGCCAGCAGCCCAAGGGCCAGGGTAGGTTCAGATACGCAGTATTTT

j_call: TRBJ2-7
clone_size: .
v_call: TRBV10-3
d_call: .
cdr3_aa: CAISEPGRGSSYEQYF
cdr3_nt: TGTGCCATCAGTGAGCCGGGGCGGGGTTCCTCCTACGAGCAGTACTTC

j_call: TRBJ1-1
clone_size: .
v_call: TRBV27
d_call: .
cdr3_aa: CASCGRGTEAFF
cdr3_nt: TGTGCCAGCTGCGGACGAGGTACTGAAGCTTTCTTT

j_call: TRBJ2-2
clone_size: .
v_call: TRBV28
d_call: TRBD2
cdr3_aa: CASSVGGTTGELFF
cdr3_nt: TGTGCCAGCAGTGTCGGGGGGACCACCGGGGAGCTGTTTTTT

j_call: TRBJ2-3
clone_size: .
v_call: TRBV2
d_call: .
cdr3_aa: CASTKTLSTDTQYF
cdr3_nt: TGTGCCAGCACCAAAACCCTAAGCACAGATACGCAGTATTTT

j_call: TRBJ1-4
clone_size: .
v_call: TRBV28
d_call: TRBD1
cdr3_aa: CASSRDRANEKLFF
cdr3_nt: TGTGCCAGCAGCCGAGACAGGGCTAATGAAAAACTGTTTTTT

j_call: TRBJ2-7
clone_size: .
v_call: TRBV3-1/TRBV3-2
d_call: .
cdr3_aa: CASSQEGRNEQYF
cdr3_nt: TGTGCCAGCAGCCAAGAAGGAAGGAACGAGCAGTACTTC

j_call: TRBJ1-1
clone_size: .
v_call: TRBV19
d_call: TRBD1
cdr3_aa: CASRTGTGSMNTEAFF
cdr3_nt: TGTGCCAGTAGGACCGGGACAGGAAGCATGAACACTGAAGCTTTCTTT

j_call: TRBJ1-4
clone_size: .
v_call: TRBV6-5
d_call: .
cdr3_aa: CASRTTGWKEKLFF
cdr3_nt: TGTGCCAGCAGAACCACAGGTTGGAAAGAAAAACTGTTTTTT

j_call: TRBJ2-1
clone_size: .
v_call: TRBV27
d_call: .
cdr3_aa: CASSLLRGAWDNEQFF
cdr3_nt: TGTGCCAGCAGTTTATTACGGGGGGCGTGGGACAATGAGCAGTTCTTC

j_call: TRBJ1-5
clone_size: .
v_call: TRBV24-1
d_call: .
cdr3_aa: CATQGGWGQPQHF
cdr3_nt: TGTGCCACCCAAGGGGGGTGGGGACAGCCCCAGCATTTT

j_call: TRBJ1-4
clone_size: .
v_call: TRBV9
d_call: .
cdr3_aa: CASSVAGSNEKLFF
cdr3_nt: TGTGCCAGCAGCGTAGCAGGGTCAAATGAAAAACTGTTTTTT

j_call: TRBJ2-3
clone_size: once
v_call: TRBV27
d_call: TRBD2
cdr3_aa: CASSFGGGRDTQYF
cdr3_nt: TGTGCCAGCAGTTTCGGGGGGGGTAGAGATACGCAGTATTTT

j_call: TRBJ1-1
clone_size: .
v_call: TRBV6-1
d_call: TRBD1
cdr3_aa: CASSDWDRVTEAFF
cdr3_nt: TGTGCCAGCAGTGATTGGGACAGGGTCACTGAAGCTTTCTTT

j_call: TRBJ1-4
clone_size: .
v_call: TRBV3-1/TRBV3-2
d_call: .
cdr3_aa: CASSLGEKLFF
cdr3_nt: TGTGCCAGCAGCCTCGGGGAAAAACTGTTTTTT

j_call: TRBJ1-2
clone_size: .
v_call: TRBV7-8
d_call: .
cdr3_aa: CASSLAGGGSVNYGYTF
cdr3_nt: TGTGCCAGCAGCTTAGCGGGGGGAGGGAGCGTTAACTATGGCTACACCTTC

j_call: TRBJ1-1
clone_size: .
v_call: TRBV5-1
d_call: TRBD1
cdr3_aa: CASSSNLGTGRNTEAFF
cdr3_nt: TGCGCCAGCAGCTCCAATTTGGGGACAGGGAGGAACACTGAAGCTTTCTTT

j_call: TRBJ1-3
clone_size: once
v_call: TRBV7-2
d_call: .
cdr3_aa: CASSSGPSGGNTIYF
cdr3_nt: TGTGCCAGCAGCTCAGGACCGAGTGGGGGAAACACCATATATTTT

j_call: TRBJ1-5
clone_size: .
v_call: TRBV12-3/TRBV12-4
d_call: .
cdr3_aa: CASSRAGQPQHF
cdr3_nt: TGTGCCAGCAGTCGGGCGGGTCAGCCCCAGCATTTT

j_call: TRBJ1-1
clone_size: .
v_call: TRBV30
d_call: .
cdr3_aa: CAWSETAMNTEAFF
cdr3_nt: TGTGCCTGGAGTGAGACAGCAATGAACACTGAAGCTTTCTTT

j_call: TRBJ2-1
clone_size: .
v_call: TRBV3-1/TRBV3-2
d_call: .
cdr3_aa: CASSQEQIHNEQFF
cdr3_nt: TGTGCCAGCAGCCAAGAACAGATTCACAATGAGCAGTTCTTC

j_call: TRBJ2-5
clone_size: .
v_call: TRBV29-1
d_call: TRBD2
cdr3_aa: CSTTRASGVETQYF
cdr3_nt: TGCAGTACTACCAGGGCTAGCGGGGTGGAGACCCAGTACTTC

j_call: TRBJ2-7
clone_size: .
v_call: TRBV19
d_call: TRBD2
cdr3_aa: CASSIILADPYEQYF
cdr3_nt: TGTGCCAGTAGTATCATCCTAGCGGATCCCTACGAGCAGTACTTC

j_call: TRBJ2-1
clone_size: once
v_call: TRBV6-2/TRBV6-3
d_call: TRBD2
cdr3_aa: CASSYGTSNSNEQFF
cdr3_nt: TGTGCCAGCAGTTACGGGACTAGCAATAGCAATGAGCAGTTCTTC

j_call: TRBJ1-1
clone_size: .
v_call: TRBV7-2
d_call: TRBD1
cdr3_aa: CASSPDRLNTEAFF
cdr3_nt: TGTGCCAGCAGCCCGGACAGGCTGAACACTGAAGCTTTCTTT

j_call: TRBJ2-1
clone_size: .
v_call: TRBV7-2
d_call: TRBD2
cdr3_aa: CASSLVGRREINNEQFF
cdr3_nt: TGTGCCAGCAGCTTAGTTGGACGGCGGGAGATTAACAATGAGCAGTTCTTC